This T cell receptor beta chain was retrieved from a study of T cell responses to AZD1222 COVID-19 vaccine (dated by TCRdb to the early 2020s). Looking at the study overall: AZD1222 recipients whose second dose came at about 4 weeks and those whose second dose came at about 12 weeks were combined into one group, since spike-specific TCR depth and breadth did not differ between the two schedules. Trial participants were enrolled by age into 18-55, 56-69 and 70-plus year subgroups, with roughly 150, 30 and 60 TCR-sequenced participants respectively. A total of 233 trial participants underwent TCR sequencing, of whom roughly 210 received two doses of AZD1222 and about 25 received two doses of the MenACWY control vaccine.

Read against the paper, the sample's time point label means: baseline before first vaccination. The vaccinee samples were drawn from two UK trials, COV001 and COV002, one of which was a single-blind randomized controlled phase 2/3 trial testing AZD1222 (ChAdOx1 nCoV-19) in healthy adults. For TCRbeta chain sequencing, PBMC samples from trial participants were taken at day 0 and at day 28 after the second dose. From the cysteine through the phenylalanine, the CDR3 covers 13 amino acids. Here the CDR3 DNA is all that survives: 39 bases in frame from base 1. V lost 4 bases and J lost 7 bases; the stretch between them is 11 bases long. The germline V gene gives CDR1 as SGHRS and CDR2 as YFSETQ. Broad study findings and their caveats: Nearly half of unique spike-specific TCRs reportedly recognized epitopes outside regions mutated in the B.1.351 and B.1.1.7 variants. In the small 56-69-year group, the increase in depth fell short of significance, most likely because of low power. Only a handful of AZD1222 recipients were SARS-CoV-2 seropositive at baseline, limiting conclusions about previously exposed vaccinees. Because no day 14 peak-response samples were available, the repertoires could be characterized only after the peak T cell response. Most participants were white British and females outnumbered males, and the authors suggested that clonal diversity may have been underestimated. Vaccine-associated CD4 TCRs spanned the whole spike protein, with dominant responses in regions 160-218 and 743-854. After two AZD1222 doses, spike-specific TCR breadth and depth were significantly higher than at day 0 and than in MenACWY recipients.

With respect to this clone: Which antigen it targets is not known. No qualities accompany the bases; no much larger clone lies one base away.

The CDR3 regions of human TCRbeta chains were analyzed by immunosequencing. Regarding the original processing steps: Repertoire TCRs were checked for matches against a reference library of SARS-CoV-2-specific TCRs that had been generated using the MIRA antigen-specificity platform. Breadth was defined as the fraction of unique TCRs that were SARS-CoV-2-associated. Depth was defined as the fraction of total T cells that were SARS-CoV-2-associated. Using the MIRA data, every spike-specific TCR was mapped to the spike region that the TCR reacted to and assigned to either a CD4 or a CD8 class. Log10-transformed breadth and depth values were compared by one-way ANOVA with Sidak's multiple comparisons tests. The table comes from immuneACCESS by way of TCRdb, which keeps in-frame sequences with V and J called. Part of the clones is missing from these tables; in studies checked, under half for an unresolved V gene and the rest for unknown reasons. The V and J calls and clone size are taken from that table; D and trimming were inferred from the DNA. For this sample the table gives approximately 140,000 clones, of which 85% to 90% were detected only once. 5.5% of the sample belongs to the ten largest clones.

Rearrangement joined TRBV5-1 to TRBJ1-4, with the D gene not clear enough to name. The sequence was obtained from an adult in good health. The sample consisted of peripheral blood, taken on day 0 of AZD1222 vaccination. The nucleotide sequence reads as follows: TGCGCCAGCAGCCTGGGGATCGGTGAAAAACTGTTTTTT. Its product reads: CASSLGIGEKLFF.